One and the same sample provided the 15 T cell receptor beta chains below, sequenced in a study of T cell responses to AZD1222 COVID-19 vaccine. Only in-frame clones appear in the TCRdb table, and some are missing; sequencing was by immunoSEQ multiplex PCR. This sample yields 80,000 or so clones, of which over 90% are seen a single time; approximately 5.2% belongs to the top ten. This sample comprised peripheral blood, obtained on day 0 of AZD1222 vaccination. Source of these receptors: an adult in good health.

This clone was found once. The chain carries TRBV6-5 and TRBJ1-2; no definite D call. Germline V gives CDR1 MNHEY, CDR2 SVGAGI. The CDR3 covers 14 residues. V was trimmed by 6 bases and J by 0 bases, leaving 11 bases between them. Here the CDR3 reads CASRLAPANYGYTF. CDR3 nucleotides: TGTGCCAGCAGACTGGCTCCCGCTAACTATGGCTACACCTTC.

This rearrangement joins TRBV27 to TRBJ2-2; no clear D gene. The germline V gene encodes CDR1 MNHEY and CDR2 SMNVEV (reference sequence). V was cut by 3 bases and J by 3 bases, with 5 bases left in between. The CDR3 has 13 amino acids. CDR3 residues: CASSFLDTGELFF. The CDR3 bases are TGTGCCAGCAGTTTTCTGGACACCGGGGAGCTGTTTTTT.

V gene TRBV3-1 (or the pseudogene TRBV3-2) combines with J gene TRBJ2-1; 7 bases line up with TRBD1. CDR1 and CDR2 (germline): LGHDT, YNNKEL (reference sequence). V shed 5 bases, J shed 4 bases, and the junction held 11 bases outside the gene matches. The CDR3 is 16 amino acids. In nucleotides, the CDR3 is TGTGCCAGCAGCTTCAAATCGGACAGGCCTTACAATGAGCAGTTCTTC. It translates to CASSFKSDRPYNEQFF.

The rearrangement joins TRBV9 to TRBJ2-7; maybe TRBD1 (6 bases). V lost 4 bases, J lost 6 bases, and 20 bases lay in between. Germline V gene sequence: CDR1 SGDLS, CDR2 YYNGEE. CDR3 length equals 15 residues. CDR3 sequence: CASSSLPGTSGEQYF. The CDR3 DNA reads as TGTGCCAGCAGCTCCCTCCCCGGGACAAGCGGCGAGCAGTACTTC.

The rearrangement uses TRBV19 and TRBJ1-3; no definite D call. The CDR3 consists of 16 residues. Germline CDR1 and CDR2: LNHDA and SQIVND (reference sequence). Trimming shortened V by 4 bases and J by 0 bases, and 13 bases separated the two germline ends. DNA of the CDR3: TGTGCCAGTAGTACCCCACGGGGAACCTCTGGAAACACCATATATTTT. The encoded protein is CASSTPRGTSGNTIYF.

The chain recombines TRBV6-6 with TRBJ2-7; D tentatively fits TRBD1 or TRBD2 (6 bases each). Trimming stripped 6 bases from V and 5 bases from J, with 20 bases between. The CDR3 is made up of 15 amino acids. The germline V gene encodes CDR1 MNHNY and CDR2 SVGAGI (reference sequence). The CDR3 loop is CASSHPQGRSDEQYF. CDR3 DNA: TGTGCCAGCAGCCACCCCCAGGGGAGGTCGGACGAGCAGTACTTC.

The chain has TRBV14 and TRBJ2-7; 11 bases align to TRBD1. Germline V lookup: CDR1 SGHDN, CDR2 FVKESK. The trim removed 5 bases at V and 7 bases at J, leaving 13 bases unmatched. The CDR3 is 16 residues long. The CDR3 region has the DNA TGTGCCAGCAGCTCAATGACGGGGACAGGGGGTTGGGAGCAGTACTTC. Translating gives CASSSMTGTGGWEQYF.

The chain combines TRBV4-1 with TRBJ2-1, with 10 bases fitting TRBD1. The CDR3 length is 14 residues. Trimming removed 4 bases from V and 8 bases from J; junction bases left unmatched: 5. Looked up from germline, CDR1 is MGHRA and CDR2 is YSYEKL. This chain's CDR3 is CASSPGQGPDEQFF. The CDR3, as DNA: TGCGCCAGCAGCCCGGGACAGGGGCCCGATGAGCAGTTCTTC.

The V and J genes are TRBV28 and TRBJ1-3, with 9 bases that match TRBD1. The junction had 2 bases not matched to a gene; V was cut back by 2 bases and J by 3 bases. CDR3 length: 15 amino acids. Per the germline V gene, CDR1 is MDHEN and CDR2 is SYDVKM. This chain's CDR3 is CASSLDRGYGNTIYF. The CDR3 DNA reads TGTGCCAGCAGTTTAGACAGGGGGTATGGAAACACCATATATTTT. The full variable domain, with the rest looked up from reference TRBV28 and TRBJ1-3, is DVKVTQSSRYLVKRTGEKVFLECVQDMDHENMFWYRQDPGLGLRLIYFSYDVKMKEKGDIPEGYSVSREKKERFSLILESASTNQTSMYLCASSLDRGYGNTIYFGEGSWLTVV.

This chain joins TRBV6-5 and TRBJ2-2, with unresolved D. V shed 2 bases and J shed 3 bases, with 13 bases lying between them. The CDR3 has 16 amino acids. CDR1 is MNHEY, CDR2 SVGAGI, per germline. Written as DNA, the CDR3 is TGTGCCAGCAGTTACATTCCTATCGGATACACCGGGGAGCTGTTTTTT. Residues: CASSYIPIGYTGELFF.

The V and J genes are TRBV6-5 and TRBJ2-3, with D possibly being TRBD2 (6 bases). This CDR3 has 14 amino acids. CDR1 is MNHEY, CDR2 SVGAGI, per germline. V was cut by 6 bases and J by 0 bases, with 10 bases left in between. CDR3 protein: CASSRDWSTDTQYF. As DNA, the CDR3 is TGTGCCAGCAGCCGGGACTGGAGCACAGATACGCAGTATTTT.

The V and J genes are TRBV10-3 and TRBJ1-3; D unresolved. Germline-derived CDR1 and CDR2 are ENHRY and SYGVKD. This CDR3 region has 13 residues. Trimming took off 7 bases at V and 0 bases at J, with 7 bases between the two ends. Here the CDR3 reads CAITGNSGNTIYF. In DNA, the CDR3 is TGTGCCATCACTGGGAACTCTGGAAACACCATATATTTT.

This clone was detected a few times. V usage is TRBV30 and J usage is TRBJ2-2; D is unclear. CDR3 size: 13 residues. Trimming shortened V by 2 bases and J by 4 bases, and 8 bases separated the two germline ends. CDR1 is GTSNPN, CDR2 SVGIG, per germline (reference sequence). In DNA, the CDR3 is TGTGCCTGGAGTCGGCGGAGCACCGGGGAGCTGTTTTTT. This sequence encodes CAWSRRSTGELFF. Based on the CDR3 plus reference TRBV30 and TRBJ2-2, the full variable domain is SQTIHQWPATLVQPVGSPLSLECTVEGTSNPNLYWYRQAAGRGLQLLFYSVGIGQISSEVPQNLSASRPQDRQFILSSKKLLLSDSGFYLCAWSRRSTGELFFGEGSRLTVL.

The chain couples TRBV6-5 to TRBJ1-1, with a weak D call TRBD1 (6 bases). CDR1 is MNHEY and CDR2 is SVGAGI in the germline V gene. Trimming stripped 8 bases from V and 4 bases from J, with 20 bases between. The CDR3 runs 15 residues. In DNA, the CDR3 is TGTGCCAGCCATATACAGGGAGGGTTAGGCACTGAAGCTTTCTTT. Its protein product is CASHIQGGLGTEAFF.

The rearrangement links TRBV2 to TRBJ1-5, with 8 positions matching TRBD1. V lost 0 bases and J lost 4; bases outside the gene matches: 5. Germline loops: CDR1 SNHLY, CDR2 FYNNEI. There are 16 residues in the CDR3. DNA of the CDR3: TGTGCCAGCAGTGAAGCGCTAGGACAGGGAAATCAGCCCCAGCATTTT. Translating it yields CASSEALGQGNQPQHF.